A single sample is the source of the 13 T cell receptor beta chains below, sequenced in a study of technical replicates of blood from several donors. Sequenced by immunoSEQ multiplex PCR; TCRdb stores in-frame clones only, minus some. Of 54,000 or so clones listed, approximately 94% are singletons. The sequencing sample was made of T cells isolated from PBMCs. The receptors here all came from a human donor in good health.

The chain employs TRBV18 and TRBJ1-1, with D possibly being TRBD1 (5 bases). Germline values: CDR1 KGHSH, CDR2 LQKENI. The CDR3 extends over 15 amino acids. V was pared by 0 bases and J by 3 bases, with 11 bases between. The CDR3 nucleotides read TGTGCCAGCTCACCACCGGCGGGGCCCGACACTGAAGCTTTCTTT. This sequence encodes CASSPPAGPDTEAFF.

The chain links TRBV5-1 to TRBJ2-1; 7 nucleotides agree with TRBD2. V was clipped by 1 base and J by 7 bases; unmatched bases: 8. CDR3 size: 15 residues. From germline, CDR1 is SGHRS and CDR2 YFSETQ. The CDR3 spells CASSLSGTAWNEQFF. The CDR3 region has the DNA TGCGCCAGCAGCTTGAGCGGGACGGCGTGGAATGAGCAGTTCTTC.

The sample holds one count of this clone. This sequence joins TRBV6-5 and TRBJ2-3; D might be TRBD1 (5 bases). Trimming pared 2 bases from V and 4 bases from J, leaving 16 bases between. The CDR3 extends over 16 amino acids. Germline V gene data show CDR1 as MNHEY and CDR2 as SVGAGI. The CDR3 region is CASSYTAGQTSDTQYF. DNA of the CDR3: TGTGCCAGCAGTTACACGGCAGGGCAAACGTCAGATACGCAGTATTTT.

The gene calls are TRBV5-4 and TRBJ1-5; 7 bases line up with TRBD1. The CDR3 length is 16 residues. Germline assignment: CDR1 SGHNT and CDR2 YYREEE (reference sequence). Trimming removed 0 bases from V and 6 bases from J; junction bases left unmatched: 9. This chain's CDR3 is CASSLGGTGVSQPQHF. The CDR3 nucleotides read TGTGCCAGCAGCTTGGGCGGCACAGGGGTTAGTCAGCCCCAGCATTTT.

V and J are TRBV6-6 and TRBJ1-2; 7 nucleotides match TRBD1. The junction had 11 bases not matched to a gene; V was cut back by 3 bases and J by 4 bases. The length of the CDR3 is 16 residues. Germline loops: CDR1 MNHNY, CDR2 SVGAGI (reference sequence). CDR3 region: CASSYDRQGTPYGYTF. The CDR3 DNA sequence: TGTGCCAGCAGTTATGATCGACAGGGAACCCCCTATGGCTACACCTTC.

This sequence joins TRBV6-5 and TRBJ1-2, with unresolved D. Germline CDR1 is MNHEY and CDR2 is SVGAGI. V was shortened by 4 bases and J by 4 bases, with 13 bases between the two germline ends. The CDR3 runs to 14 residues. As DNA, the CDR3 is TGTGCCAGCAGTTCGGGGAGCCCCCTCTATGGCTACACCTTC. This sequence encodes CASSSGSPLYGYTF.

The rearrangement uses TRBV9 and TRBJ1-1; 7 bases fit TRBD1. CDR3 length equals 12 residues. V was pared by 5 bases and J by 3 bases, with 1 base of the junction left unmatched. Looked up from germline, CDR1 is SGDLS and CDR2 is YYNGEE. The DNA of the CDR3 is TGTGCCAGCAGTACAGGGGACACTGAAGCTTTCTTT. Its translation: CASSTGDTEAFF.

V usage is TRBV6-5 and J usage is TRBJ1-1, with no clear D. CDR1 and CDR2 (germline): MNHEY, SVGAGI. Trimming removed 0 bases from V and 1 base from J, with 6 bases in between. The CDR3 has 14 residues. CDR3 DNA sequence: TGTGCCAGCAGTTACTCTGGCTCGAACACTGAAGCTTTCTTT. Translating it yields CASSYSGSNTEAFF.

The chain combines TRBV5-1 with TRBJ1-3; D unclear. CDR1 and CDR2 from the germline V gene are SGHRS and YFSETQ. The CDR3 sequence is 13 residues long. V was clipped by 6 bases and J by 4 bases, with 11 bases between them. CDR3 bases: TGCGCCAGCAAGTCCACGGGAGGAAACACCATATATTTT. Protein: CASKSTGGNTIYF. The variable domain in full, completed from reference TRBV5-1 and TRBJ1-3, reads KAGVTQTPRYLIKTRGQQVTLSCSPISGHRSVSWYQQTPGQGLQFLFEYFSETQRNKGNFPGRFSGRQFSNSRSEMNVSTLELGDSALYLCASKSTGGNTIYFGEGSWLTVV.

J is TRBJ2-7 and V is TRBV5-5, with D possibly TRBD1 on 5 matching bases. V was shortened by 4 bases and J by 3 bases, with 11 bases between the two germline ends. The CDR3 consists of 13 residues. Germline assignment: CDR1 SGHKS and CDR2 YYEKEE (reference sequence). Here the CDR3 reads CASSLIDSYEQYF. The CDR3 nucleotides read TGTGCCAGCAGCCTGATAGACAGCTACGAGCAGTACTTC.

This sequence joins TRBV23-1 and TRBJ2-7; the match to TRBD1 covers 9 bases. TRBV23-1 is noted as an ORF with a role that remains uncertain. The CDR3 is 14 amino acids. V dropped 6 bases and J dropped 4; count of bases not matched to a gene: 7. CDR3 amino acids: CASSFTGGGYEQYF. Here the CDR3 DNA reads TGCGCCAGCAGCTTCACAGGGGGCGGGTACGAGCAGTACTTC.

The gene calls are TRBV10-3 and TRBJ2-5; tentatively, D is TRBD2 (6 bases). Germline CDR1 ENHRY, CDR2 SYGVKD. With 2 bases removed from V and 3 bases from J, the gap between germline ends came to 16 bases. The CDR3 totals 16 residues. The CDR3 loop reads CAISEARGFREETQYF. For the CDR3, the DNA is TGTGCCATCAGTGAGGCCCGGGGGTTTAGGGAAGAGACCCAGTACTTC.

The V call is TRBV9, the J call TRBJ2-5; TRBD2 is a possible D gene (5 bases). V was trimmed by 4 bases and J by 7 bases, leaving 14 bases between them. The germline V gene encodes CDR1 SGDLS and CDR2 YYNGEE. The CDR3 has 13 residues. CDR3 nucleotide sequence: TGTGCCAGCAGCCCCATAGCCCGGGGGACCCAGTACTTC. Amino acid sequence: CASSPIARGTQYF.